This T cell receptor (beta chain) was recovered during a study of blood T cell repertoires in COVID-19. Original analysis: Amplification of reference gene primers was used by the study to estimate nucleated cell counts. Profiling relied on immunoSEQ multiplex PCR, and the TCRdb table lists in-frame clones only, not all of them. V and J calls and clone size follow that table, whereas D and trimming were derived from the DNA. The profile shows a few hundred thousand clones, around 88% of them singletons. Deletions cut 6 bases from V and 9 bases from J, with 17 bases between. The CDR3 extends over 13 amino acids. This clone has a handful of counts. Adults between about 18 and 95 years of age took part from under 30 US areas.

Sequenced: PBMCs or T cells enriched from blood (not recorded which). V gene TRBV12-3 or TRBV12-4 combines with J gene TRBJ1-1, with D unclear. This clonotype was sampled from a woman in her thirties who had recovered from COVID-19. The CDR3 sequence is CASSRGYGLQAFF. CDR3 bases: TGTGCCAGCAGCCGCGGGTATGGTCTTCAAGCTTTCTTT.